This entry lists 27 T cell receptor beta chains sequenced from one sample in a study of blood T cells in healthy people across ages. Primed by a sample-barcoded 5' primer and a J-beta primer mix, a second PCR proceeded for about 6 to 11 cycles. Each CDR3 protein is one row after TCRdb ran MiXCR on the 5' RACE reads. The table lists some 1.6 million distinct CDR3 sequences, roughly 32% of them singletons. Sequencing input: blood. These receptors were taken from a young woman in good health.

This clonotype has ten or more counts. The chain employs TRBV7-9 and TRBJ2-7; 9 bases are a match to TRBD1. CDR1 is SEHNR and CDR2 is FQNEAQ in the germline V gene (reference sequence). The CDR3 spans 15 residues. With 5 bases clipped from V and 2 bases from J, the junction kept 7 bases outside the gene matches. The CDR3 nucleotides read TGTGCCAGCAGCATTGGACAGGGGCCCCCCTACGAGCAGTACTTC. Translating gives CASSIGQGPPYEQYF.

The J gene is TRBJ1-4, the V gene TRBV25-1; TRBD1 is a possible D gene (5 bases). Germline CDR1 is MGHDK and CDR2 is SYGVNS. V was pared by 3 bases and J by 4 bases, with 6 bases between. The length of the CDR3 is 13 residues. CDR3: CASSEGGNEKLFF. The CDR3 bases are TGTGCCAGCAGTGAGGGGGGTAATGAAAAACTGTTTTTT.

This clonotype has more than one count but fewer than ten. This rearrangement joins TRBV7-9 to TRBJ1-1; 7 bases line up with TRBD1. Trimming removed 5 bases from V and 7 bases from J; junction bases left unmatched: 7. Germline CDR1 SEHNR, CDR2 FQNEAQ (reference sequence). This CDR3 has 13 amino acids. The CDR3 reads CASSLTGVSEAFF. CDR3 bases: TGTGCCAGCAGCCTTACAGGGGTGAGTGAAGCTTTCTTT.

The genes are TRBV15 and TRBJ2-3; 8 nucleotides line up with TRBD1. The germline V gene has CDR1 LNHNV and CDR2 YYDKDF (reference sequence). Germline trimming cut 3 bases from V and 2 bases from J; bases unmatched to any gene: 4. The CDR3 loop spans 15 amino acids. The CDR3 DNA is TGTGCCACCAGCAGCGAGGACAGGGCCACAGATACGCAGTATTTT. This translates into CATSSEDRATDTQYF.

This clonotype was found a few times. The rearrangement joins TRBV7-2 to TRBJ2-4; 8 bases line up with TRBD2. Judging by the DNA end, TRBJ2-7 fits better; the J call may be wrong. Germline V CDR1 and CDR2: SGHTA, FQGNSA. The CDR3 is 15 amino acids. The CDR3 DNA sequence: TGTGCCAGCAGAGGGGGACGGGGGGGGACCTACGAGCAGTACTTC. It specifies CASRGGRGGTYEQYF.

This clonotype was seen many times. J is TRBJ2-7 and V is TRBV29-1; 8 nucleotides line up with TRBD2. CDR1 SQVTM and CDR2 ANQGSEA come from the germline V gene. The CDR3 totals 13 residues. Trimming took 4 bases from V and 6 from J; bases not matched to a gene: 8. The CDR3 here is CSVVGLAGSEQYF. The DNA for the CDR3 is TGCAGCGTTGTGGGTCTAGCGGGTTCCGAGCAGTACTTC.

This clonotype has just one count. This chain joins TRBV28 and TRBJ1-5; no clear D. The CDR3 sequence is 15 residues long. Germline V gene lookup returns CDR1 MDHEN and CDR2 SYDVKM. Trimming removed 5 bases at V and 6 bases at J, with 17 bases between. The CDR3 sequence: CASSMDPSGSQPQHF. The CDR3 region has the DNA TGTGCCAGCAGTATGGACCCCTCCGGCAGTCAGCCCCAGCATTTT.

The J gene is TRBJ2-1, the V gene TRBV27; D is uncertain. Germline V gene data show CDR1 as MNHEY and CDR2 as SMNVEV (reference sequence). This CDR3 has 15 amino acids. Trimming shortened V by 6 bases and J by 0 bases, and 12 bases separated the two germline ends. CDR3 loop: CASSVGRLSYNEQFF. In nucleotides, the CDR3 is TGTGCCAGCAGCGTAGGACGGCTCTCCTACAATGAGCAGTTCTTC.

V and J are TRBV20-1 and TRBJ2-1; unclear D gene. Looked up from germline, CDR1 is DFQATT and CDR2 is SNEGSKA (reference sequence). The CDR3 is 12 amino acids. The CDR3, as DNA: TGCACTACGGGCCCTTCGGGCCATGAGCAGTTCTTC. Translation: CTTGPSGHEQFF.

With respect to this clonotype: Germline is not matched at one junction end, which may reflect a read error. This chain uses TRBV7-2 with TRBJ2-7; 11 bases are shared with TRBD1. Germline V gene sequence: CDR1 SGHTA, CDR2 FQGNSA. The CDR3 contains 15 residues. The CDR3: CAGSRGQGAFNEQYF. For the CDR3, the DNA is TGTGCCGGCAGTCGAGGACAGGGGGCTTTCAACGAGCAGTACTTC.

This clonotype showed up just a few times. V is TRBV20-1 and J is TRBJ2-7, with a tentative D call TRBD2 (6 bases). Trimming removed 0 bases from V and 0 bases from J, with 12 bases in between. In germline, CDR1 is DFQATT, CDR2 SNEGSKA (reference sequence). This CDR3 has 15 residues. The CDR3 nucleotides read TGCAGTGCTAGAGATCTGGCGGGGCACTCCTACGAGCAGTACTTC. This translates into CSARDLAGHSYEQYF.

This chain uses TRBV12-3 or TRBV12-4 with TRBJ1-2, with unresolved D. This CDR3 contains 15 residues. Trimming left V 1 base short and J 3 bases short, with 12 bases between. As DNA, the CDR3 is TGTGCCAGCAGTTTAGACCCCCGGGGATACTATGGCTACACCTTC. It encodes CASSLDPRGYYGYTF.

This clonotype was seen only a few times. The rearrangement joins TRBV5-1 to TRBJ2-3; D is undetermined. From germline, CDR1 is SGHRS and CDR2 YFSETQ. This CDR3 has 12 residues. Trimming took 7 bases from V and 3 from J, leaving 9 bases between them. The CDR3 loop reads CASGWGTDTQYF. The DNA of the CDR3 is TGCGCCAGCGGGTGGGGAACAGATACGCAGTATTTT. Supplemented by reference TRBV5-1 and TRBJ2-3, the full variable domain reads KAGVTQTPRYLIKTRGQQVTLSCSPISGHRSVSWYQQTPGQGLQFLFEYFSETQRNKGNFPGRFSGRQFSNSRSEMNVSTLELGDSALYLCASGWGTDTQYFGPGTRLTVL.

Concerning this clonotype itself: One end of the junction does not line up with germline, which may come from a read error. V is TRBV6-1 and J is TRBJ1-4, with TRBD1 identical over 7 bases. This CDR3 is 15 amino acids long. Germline lookup yields CDR1 MNHNS and CDR2 SASEGT. CDR3: CASSEWGTDNEKPFF. DNA for the CDR3: TGTGCCAGCAGTGAATGGGGGACAGATAATGAAAAACCGTTTTTT.

The chain recombines TRBV12-3 or TRBV12-4 with TRBJ1-1; possibly TRBD1 for D (5 bases). This CDR3 spans 15 amino acids. V was cut by 4 bases and J by 5 bases, with 17 bases left in between. The CDR3 loop reads CASSWHLSGSTEAFF. Written as DNA, the CDR3 is TGTGCCAGCAGTTGGCACCTCTCAGGGAGTACTGAAGCTTTCTTT.

The chain recombines TRBV20-1 with TRBJ1-1; 10 bases align to TRBD1. V lost 1 base, J lost 2 bases, and 10 bases stayed unmatched. Germline lookup yields CDR1 DFQATT and CDR2 SNEGSKA (reference sequence). The CDR3 is 17 amino acids. This CDR3 is CSARGYRQGAINTEAFF. The CDR3 coding sequence is TGCAGTGCTAGAGGATATCGACAGGGGGCCATCAACACTGAAGCTTTCTTT.

This clonotype came up a few times. This chain uses TRBV20-1 with TRBJ2-1; the D gene is possibly TRBD2 (6 bases). V was clipped by 2 bases and J by 0 bases, with 8 bases between them. The CDR3 contains 14 residues. CDR1 is DFQATT, CDR2 SNEGSKA, per germline (reference sequence). The CDR3 loop reads CSARTSPSYNEQFF. Here the CDR3 DNA reads TGCAGTGCTAGAACTAGCCCCTCCTACAATGAGCAGTTCTTC.

This clonotype was seen just once. It may be a read error: a sequence one base away is much more abundant. The chain uses TRBV6-6 and TRBJ1-5, with TRBD1 as a possible D gene (5 bases). Germline CDR1 reads MNHNY; CDR2 reads SVGAGI (reference sequence). This CDR3 has 16 residues. Trimming removed 4 bases from V and 7 bases from J, with 20 bases in between. CDR3 DNA sequence: TGTGCCAGCAGTTCTCGGGACGGGCCTTTATACCAGCCCCAGCATTTT. Translated, it gives CASSSRDGPLYQPQHF.

This rearrangement joins TRBV20-1 to TRBJ2-7; D uncertain. The J call may be in error: the DNA end matches TRBJ2-5 better. This CDR3 contains 13 residues. Germline V gene data show CDR1 as DFQATT and CDR2 as SNEGSKA (reference sequence). The CDR3 here is CSASSNRWETQYF. DNA of the CDR3: TGCAGTGCTAGTAGTAATAGGTGGGAGACCCAGTACTTC.

Note on this clonotype: The junction departs from germline at one end; a sequencing error may be responsible. The chain has TRBV15 and TRBJ1-5; D might be TRBD1 (6 bases). This CDR3 has 15 amino acids. Germline V CDR1 and CDR2: LNHNV, YYDKDF (reference sequence). The CDR3 protein is CATSRDRFRNQPQHF. For the CDR3, the DNA is TGTGCCACTAGCAGAGACAGGTTTCGGAATCAGCCCCAGCATTTT. The whole variable domain, remainder taken from reference TRBV15 and TRBJ1-5, is DAMVIQNPRYQVTQFGKPVTLSCSQTLNHNVMYWYQQKSSQAPKLLFHYYDKDFNNEADTPDNFQSRRPNTSFCFLDIRSPGLGDTAMYLCATSRDRFRNQPQHFGDGTRLSIL.

Comments on this clonotype: This may stem from a read error, because a much larger clone lies one nucleotide away. The chain joins TRBV9 to TRBJ2-1; a weak D match, TRBD1 (5 bases). Per the germline V gene, CDR1 is SGDLS and CDR2 is YYNGEE. The CDR3 is made up of 15 amino acids. The CDR3 is CDSSVGEGSYNEQFF. In DNA form, the CDR3 reads TGTGACAGCAGCGTAGGGGAAGGGTCCTACAATGAGCAGTTCTTC.

This clonotype was detected only a few times. This rearrangement joins TRBV6-5 to TRBJ2-3; D gene unclear. V was cut by 6 bases and J by 0 bases, with 10 bases left in between. CDR1 MNHEY and CDR2 SVGAGI come from the germline V gene. CDR3 length equals 14 residues. The DNA of the CDR3 is TGTGCCAGCAGGACAAAGGCTAGCACAGATACGCAGTATTTT. This translates into CASRTKASTDTQYF.

The chain combines TRBV20-1 with TRBJ2-7, with 8 bases aligning to TRBD1. This CDR3 has 15 residues. Germline CDR1 DFQATT, CDR2 SNEGSKA (reference sequence). Trimming took 0 bases from V and 6 from J; bases not matched to a gene: 10. Here the CDR3 DNA reads TGCAGTGCTAGAGATCTAAGGACAGGGTCCCCCGAGCAGTACTTC. This gives the protein CSARDLRTGSPEQYF.

The chain is built from TRBV4-1 and TRBJ2-1, with TRBD2 identical over 10 bases. Germline assignment: CDR1 MGHRA and CDR2 YSYEKL. The J segment lost 13 bases and the V segment lost 1 base, leaving 10 bases of the junction unmatched. The CDR3 runs to 15 residues. The CDR3 loop is CASSQVPLAGVIQFF. The CDR3 DNA sequence: TGCGCCAGCAGCCAAGTACCCCTAGCGGGAGTAATTCAGTTCTTC.

This clonotype was seen at least ten times. The rearrangement uses TRBV29-1 and TRBJ1-1; the D is unclear. The CDR3 covers 15 residues. Trimming left V 4 bases short and J 0 bases short, with 15 bases between. Germline V gene lookup returns CDR1 SQVTM and CDR2 ANQGSEA. CDR3 protein: CSVGVGLGMNTEAFF. The CDR3 nucleotides read TGCAGCGTTGGAGTAGGCCTCGGCATGAACACTGAAGCTTTCTTT.

The rearrangement joins TRBV18 to TRBJ1-5; D is possibly TRBD1 (6 bases). Germline V gene data show CDR1 as KGHSH and CDR2 as LQKENI. This CDR3 region has 13 residues. The V end was cut by 5 bases, the J end by 10 bases, with 15 bases between. Here the CDR3 DNA reads TGTGCCAGCTCATCTAACAGGGTAGAACCCCAGCATTTT. Amino acids: CASSSNRVEPQHF. Based on the CDR3 plus reference TRBV18 and TRBJ1-5, the full variable domain is NAGVMQNPRHLVRRRGQEARLRCSPMKGHSHVYWYRQLPEEGLKFMVYLQKENIIDESGMPKERFSAEFPKEGPSILRIQQVVRGDSAAYFCASSSNRVEPQHFGDGTRLSIL.

Ten or more counts support this clonotype. J is TRBJ2-1 and V is TRBV12-3 or TRBV12-4; TRBD2 matches 12 bases. The CDR3 runs 15 residues. V lost 6 bases and J lost 9; bases outside the gene matches: 9. The CDR3 nucleotides read TGTGCCAGCAGCCCCCTAGCGGGGGGGTTAGGTGAGCAGTTCTTC. Protein sequence: CASSPLAGGLGEQFF.